This TCR beta chain stems from a study of tissue T cells after allogeneic stem cell transplantation. Details on this clone: Its antigen remains unknown.

Repertoires were generated with immunoSEQ multiplex PCR, while TCRdb's copy carries only in-frame clones and drops some. Of about 210 clones detected, 60% to 75% appear once; the ten largest clones hold about two fifths. Study-wide findings and caveats: The patient cohort was small and clinically heterogeneous, with limited sampling depth. Anatomically similar tissues had similar TCR repertoires within each patient. Few T cell clones were shared across patients, but motif clusters showed tissue-specific shared signatures.

The sample was rectal tissue, taken at autopsy. This sequence originates from a female patient aged 40-75 years with steroid-refractory graft-versus-host disease after an allogeneic stem cell transplant. Some T cells may be graft donor cells.

CDR3 amino acids: CASRVTLVHHSDNEQFF. The DNA for the CDR3 is TGTGCCAGCAGGGTTACGTTAGTACACCATTCTGACAATGAGCAGTTCTTC. This sequence joins TRBV21-1 and TRBJ2-1. TRBV21-1 is an annotated pseudogene. CDR3 length equals 17 residues.